The rows below give T cell receptor beta chains drawn from one sample of a study of CD8 T cells in Susac syndrome. TCRdb itself ran the immunoSEQ multiplex PCR reads through MiXCR, one entry per CDR3 protein. The sample yields 100,000 or so distinct CDR3 sequences, 92% seen once. The sequencing input was CD8+ T cells from PBMCs. The receptors come from a human donor in good health. CDR3s include the opening cysteine and the closing phenylalanine or tryptophan. The D gene is left open where the match is weak. Size is stated for part of the rows, as once, few or many counts, or as a class when the clone is expanded.

>TRBV29-1|TRBD2|-|TRBJ2-5
TGCAGCGCCATACTAGCGGGCCTCCAAGAGACCCAGTACTTC
CSAILAGLQETQYF
>TRBV3-1|TRBD2|-|TRBJ2-1
TGTGCCAGCAGTCAAGTCTCGGGACTAGAGGACAATGAGCAGTTCTTC
CASSQVSGLEDNEQFF
>TRBV20-1|-|once|TRBJ1-1
TGCAGTGCGCTCAGATCGAACAGGGTAGGAGAAGCTTTCTTT
CSALRSNRVGEAFF
>TRBV6-2/TRBV6-3|-|-|TRBJ1-3
TGTGCCAGCAGTTACTCGATTGGACAGCTCTCTGGAAACACCATATATTTT
CASSYSIGQLSGNTIYF
>TRBV29-1|TRBD1|-|TRBJ2-7
TGCAGCGTCTCCCCACAGGGGGAGTCCTACGAGCAGTACTTC
CSVSPQGESYEQYF
>TRBV24-1|-|-|TRBJ1-5
TGTGCCACCAGTGAACACCCCCCTAGACAGTACAATCAGCCCCAGCATTTT
CATSEHPPRQYNQPQHF
>TRBV4-1|TRBD1|once|TRBJ1-3
TGCGCCAGCAGCCAGGGGGACAGCGTCCTCTCTGGAAACACCATATATTTT
CASSQGDSVLSGNTIYF
>TRBV6-2/TRBV6-3|-|-|TRBJ2-7
TGTGCCAGCAGTTTCTCTCGGGGCGAGCAGTACTTC
CASSFSRGEQYF
>TRBV20-1|TRBD1|-|TRBJ2-3
TGCAGTGCTACCGGACAGGGTAGCACAGATACGCAGTATTTT
CSATGQGSTDTQYF
>TRBV9|-|-|TRBJ1-2
TGTGCCAGCAGCCAACGGACGGACCGACGTGGTGGCTACACCTTC
CASSQRTDRRGGYTF
>TRBV9|TRBD2|-|TRBJ2-1
TGTGCCAGCAGTCAAAGCGGGGGGGCGAGTAATGAGCAGTTCTTC
CASSQSGGASNEQFF
>TRBV11-2|-|-|TRBJ2-7
TGTGCCAGCAGCTTAGATACCTCTTGGGAGCAGTACTTC
CASSLDTSWEQYF
>TRBV20-1|TRBD1|-|TRBJ1-5
TGCAGTGCAGCCACAGGGGACAATCAGCCCCAGCATTTT
CSAATGDNQPQHF
>TRBV9|-|-|TRBJ2-2
TGTGCCAGCAGCGTAGCGGAGGGCCCGGTCACCGGGGAGCTGTTTTTT
CASSVAEGPVTGELFF
>TRBV7-3|TRBD1|-|TRBJ1-5
TGTGCCAGCAGCTCGACAGGGAGCCAGCCCCAGCATTTT
CASSSTGSQPQHF
>TRBV4-3|TRBD1|-|TRBJ1-6
TGCGCCAGCAGCCAAGCCGGGACAGGGACCTCACCCCTCCACTTT
CASSQAGTGTSPLHF
>TRBV2|-|-|TRBJ1-2
TGTGCCAGCAATCGGGACACCCAAAATGGCTACACCTTC
CASNRDTQNGYTF
>TRBV3-1|-|-|TRBJ2-3
TGTGCCAGCAGCCAAGGGCCCCTGAATACGCAGTATTTT
CASSQGPLNTQYF
>TRBV19|TRBD1|-|TRBJ2-1
TGTGCCAGTAGTATGGAGACAGGGGGTCCCTACAATGAGCAGTTCTTC
CASSMETGGPYNEQFF
>TRBV19|-|-|TRBJ2-3
TGTGCCAGTAGTACCCTTGTAGGCAGCACAGATACGCAGTATTTT
CASSTLVGSTDTQYF
>TRBV6-2/TRBV6-3|TRBD2|-|TRBJ2-4
TGTGCCAGCAGTTACTCCACAGCGGGGGGGCGTGGCATTCAGTACTTC
CASSYSTAGGRGIQYF
>TRBV18|TRBD2|few|TRBJ2-5
TGTGCCAGCTCACCTCCTAGCGGGCAAGAGACCCAGTACTTC
CASSPPSGQETQYF
>TRBV7-9|TRBD1|-|TRBJ1-1
TGTGCCAGCAGCACCCGGGACAGTCTTCACCGGGGTTTT
CASSTRDSLHRGF
>TRBV15|-|-|TRBJ1-2
TGTGCCACCAGCGTCGACGTGAGGGGCAATGGCTACACCTTC
CATSVDVRGNGYTF
>TRBV20-1|TRBD2|-|TRBJ2-1
TGCAGTGCTAGGGCGGGAGGGCCTCTATACGAGCAGTTCTTC
CSARAGGPLYEQFF
>TRBV7-2|-|-|TRBJ2-7
TGTGCCAGCAGCTGGGAAAGAAGGACTTCTCCTAGTTACGAGCAGTACTTC
CASSWERRTSPSYEQYF
>TRBV28|-|-|TRBJ1-2
TGTGCCAGCAGTCTGACGTATTACTATGGCTACACCTTC
CASSLTYYYGYTF
>TRBV12-3/TRBV12-4|-|-|TRBJ1-1
TGTGCCAGCAGTTTAGAGTTTGGGTGGGGAGCTTTCTTT
CASSLEFGWGAFF
>TRBV2|-|-|TRBJ1-6
TGTGCCAGCAGTGAAAGGACAGCAAATTCACCCCTCCACTTT
CASSERTANSPLHF
>TRBV6-6|-|-|TRBJ1-1
TGTGCCAGCAGTTCCGGGACACCTTTAATGAACACTGAAGCTTTCTTT
CASSSGTPLMNTEAFF
>TRBV6-5|-|-|TRBJ1-5
TGTGCCAGCAGTCCGACTTGGAGCAGTCAGCCCCAGCATTTT
CASSPTWSSQPQHF
>TRBV27|-|-|TRBJ1-2
TGTGCCAGCAGTGGGGGGCAAGGCTATGGCTACACCTTC
CASSGGQGYGYTF
>TRBV6-2/TRBV6-3|-|-|TRBJ2-7
TGTGCCAGCAGTCGAGGCTCACTGGGGCCCTCCTACGAGCAGTACTTC
CASSRGSLGPSYEQYF
>TRBV12-3/TRBV12-4|-|-|TRBJ1-2
TGTGCCAGCACCCCCCACAGTTCCTATGGCTACACCTTC
CASTPHSSYGYTF
>TRBV6-1|-|-|TRBJ2-7
TGTGCCAGTCGTATGAGCATCTCCTACGAGCAGTACTTC
CASRMSISYEQYF
>TRBV20-1|-|once|TRBJ2-7
TGCAGTGCTAGTGGGATGATTTCGACCTACGAGCAGTACTTC
CSASGMISTYEQYF
>TRBV3-1|TRBD2|-|TRBJ2-5
TGTGCCAGCAGCCAAGAGGGTTTTGCCGCAGACCCTAGCGGGAGAATCACACAAGAGACCCAGTACTTC
CASSQEGFAADPSGRITQETQYF
>TRBV7-8|TRBD1|-|TRBJ2-7
TGTGCCAGCAGCGCTGGACAGGTCCGCGAGCAGTACTTC
CASSAGQVREQYF
>TRBV6-2/TRBV6-3|TRBD1|once|TRBJ1-1
TGTGCCAGCAGCACCCCGTGGACAGGGCGGTTGAACACTGAAGCTTTCTTT
CASSTPWTGRLNTEAFF
>TRBV6-5|TRBD1|-|TRBJ1-2
TGTGCCAGCAGAACCGGGACAGGGAGTTCTGGCTACACCTTC
CASRTGTGSSGYTF
>TRBV9|-|-|TRBJ1-6
TGTGCCAGCAGCGCCCGAACGAGCTCCTATAATTCACCCCTCCACTTT
CASSARTSSYNSPLHF
>TRBV3-1|-|-|TRBJ2-7
TGTGCCAGCAGGGAACAGACTTCCTACGAGCAGTACTTC
CASREQTSYEQYF
>TRBV20-1|-|once|TRBJ2-4
TGCAGTGCTGCCGGGGTAGCGGCACAAGAAAACATTCAGTACTTC
CSAAGVAAQENIQYF
>TRBV11-3|-|-|TRBJ2-1
TGTGCCAGCAGCGAGTCCGGGTCGCCCTCTTACAATGAGCAGTTCTTC
CASSESGSPSYNEQFF
>TRBV20-1|-|once|TRBJ2-1
TGCAGTGCTAGAGATGCGGGGCCGAGAGACAATGAGCAGTTCTTC
CSARDAGPRDNEQFF
>TRBV6-2/TRBV6-3|-|-|TRBJ2-3
TGTGCCAGCGGGGATCCCAGTCCAGATACGCAGTATTTT
CASGDPSPDTQYF
>TRBV19|TRBD1|-|TRBJ2-6
TGTGCCAGCCAACAGGGGGCGTCAGGGGCCAACGTCCTGACTTTC
CASQQGASGANVLTF
>TRBV9|TRBD2|-|TRBJ2-3
TGTGCCAGCAGCTTAAAGCGGGGATCAGATACGCAGTATTTT
CASSLKRGSDTQYF
>TRBV5-6|-|-|TRBJ2-7
TGTGCCAGCAGCTTGGTGACAGGAGCCTACGAGCAGTACTTC
CASSLVTGAYEQYF
>TRBV5-4|TRBD2|once|TRBJ2-7
TGTGCCAGCAGCTTTAGCGGGAGTGGGAACGAGCAGTACTTC
CASSFSGSGNEQYF
>TRBV29-1|-|-|TRBJ1-3
TGCAGCGCGACACTTTCCTCTGGAAACACCATATATTTT
CSATLSSGNTIYF
>TRBV27|-|-|TRBJ2-2
TGTGCCAGCAGTTTATGGAAAGTCGCGGACACCGGGGAGCTGTTTTTT
CASSLWKVADTGELFF
>TRBV6-5|TRBD2|once|TRBJ2-1
TGTGCCAGCAGACACGGGACTAGCCGGAGGAATGAGCAGTTCTTC
CASRHGTSRRNEQFF